This T cell receptor (beta chain) derives from a study of OX40 agonist ivuxolimab in advanced cancers. Study-wide context: An agonistic human IgG2 monoclonal antibody against OX40 (CD134) was given. Broader study findings: At doses 0.1 to 3.0 mg/kg, CD4+ and CD8+ clones expanded.

The germline gives CDR1 SGHDN, CDR2 FVKESK. The CDR3 is made up of 14 amino acids. V lost 1 base, J lost 7 bases, and 14 bases lay in between. Repertoires were generated with immunoSEQ multiplex PCR, while TCRdb's copy carries only in-frame clones and drops some. The table includes 49,000 or so clones, 70% to 85% detected once. Turning to this clone: What it binds is not known.

Prior autoimmune disease or systemic immunosuppression barred patients. The sampling schedule covered blood at baseline, cycle 4 day 1, and cycle 7 day 1. The sequence was obtained from an adult with an advanced solid tumor such as melanoma, head and neck, liver or kidney cancer. This specimen was CD4+ or CD8+ T cells sorted from blood, taken in a trial of the OX40 agonist ivuxolimab. This chain uses TRBV14 with TRBJ2-7; D unresolved. This chain's CDR3 is CASSQVNTKGEQYF. The CDR3 DNA reads as TGTGCCAGCAGCCAAGTTAACACGAAAGGAGAGCAGTACTTC.